This record concerns one TCR beta chain sequence. Its antigen is currently unknown. V lost 0 bases to trimming and J lost 7 bases; unmatched junction nucleotides: 8. CDR3 length equals 16 residues. In germline, CDR1 is MNHEY, CDR2 SVGAGI. TCRdb reprocessed the reads with MiXCR, giving one entry per CDR3 protein. The table records roughly 730,000 distinct CDR3 sequences, about 33% of them present only once. The data belong to a study of T cell repertoires in cytomegalovirus infection. Study-wide points: The response measured ex vivo was dominated by TCR beta clonotypes (HLA-C-restricted and CMV-specific). Accumulated public TCR beta family frequency recognized individuals carrying CMV together with the relevant HLA.

The chain joins TRBV6-5 to TRBJ2-1; 8 nucleotides line up with TRBD2. The sequence was obtained from a human donor in good health (CMV status not recorded). Some clones in this sample may be carry-over from other donors' samples. This specimen consisted of cultured PBMCs, obtained from culture after CMV antigen stimulation. The CDR3 loop reads CASSYSRAGGLNEQFF. The CDR3 DNA reads as TGTGCCAGCAGTTACTCGAGGGCGGGAGGACTTAATGAGCAGTTCTTC.